The 10 T cell receptor beta chains below come from one sample, sequenced in a study of cytomegalovirus exposure and HLA in healthy donors. Profiled with immunoSEQ multiplex PCR; TCRdb holds only in-frame clones, not every one. The data show approximately 220,000 clones, with just over 90% seen just once and about 1% held by the top ten. The material sequenced was PBMCs. The receptors stem from a woman aged 18-29 years in good health and CMV-seronegative.

This chain uses TRBV10-2 with TRBJ1-3, with D hard to call. Per the germline V gene, CDR1 is WSHSY and CDR2 is SAAADI. CDR3 length: 12 amino acids. Trimming left V 5 bases short and J 4 bases short, with 6 bases between. In DNA form, the CDR3 reads TGCGCCAGCAGTTCACAGGGAAACACCATATATTTT. Protein: CASSSQGNTIYF.

The V and J genes are TRBV4-1 and TRBJ1-1; the match to TRBD1 covers 12 bases. This CDR3 spans 15 amino acids. In germline, CDR1 is MGHRA, CDR2 YSYEKL. The V and J ends lost 4 bases and 7 bases, in that order; junction bases with no gene match: 7. The CDR3 reads CASSPWDRGHIEAFF. CDR3 nucleotide sequence: TGCGCCAGCAGCCCGTGGGACAGGGGGCATATTGAAGCTTTCTTT.

The rearrangement joins TRBV19 to TRBJ1-5; D remains unclear. The CDR3 has 15 residues. Trimming stripped 10 bases from V and 2 bases from J, with 18 bases between. CDR1 LNHDA and CDR2 SQIVND come from the germline V gene (reference sequence). The CDR3, as DNA: TGTGCCACCCTCCCGTCCTCCGGGGGCAATCAGCCCCAGCATTTT. Residues: CATLPSSGGNQPQHF.

The chain links TRBV5-1 to TRBJ1-2; the match to TRBD1 covers 12 bases. The CDR3 loop spans 14 amino acids. V shed 4 bases and J 7 bases; nucleotides not matched to a gene: 5. Germline-derived CDR1 and CDR2 are SGHRS and YFSETQ. The CDR3 is CASSPRDRGPGYTF. The CDR3 DNA reads TGCGCCAGCAGCCCTAGGGACAGGGGGCCTGGCTACACCTTC.

In its sample, this clone was seen once. The rearrangement joins TRBV15 to TRBJ2-7; 9 bases are a match to TRBD1. The CDR3 has 13 residues. Germline V gene data show CDR1 as LNHNV and CDR2 as YYDKDF (reference sequence). This chain's CDR3 is CATGLDRGYEQYF. Written as DNA, the CDR3 is TGTGCGACCGGCCTGGACAGGGGCTACGAGCAGTACTTC.

The chain recombines TRBV30 with TRBJ1-4; possible D gene TRBD1, 6 bases. Germline loops: CDR1 GTSNPN, CDR2 SVGIG (reference sequence). V lost 7 bases to trimming and J lost 7 bases, with 16 bases between them. The CDR3 sequence is 13 residues long. DNA of the CDR3: TGTGCCTTACGTAGCGGGGGCATTGAAAAACTGTTTTTT. Its protein product is CALRSGGIEKLFF.

The J gene is TRBJ1-5, the V gene TRBV25-1; D not resolved. Germline lookup yields CDR1 MGHDK and CDR2 SYGVNS. The V end lost 5 bases, the J end lost 3 bases, and 5 bases lay between the germline ends. The CDR3 contains 12 residues. DNA for the CDR3: TGTGCCAGCAGTCATCCCAATCAGCCCCAGCATTTT. Encoded protein: CASSHPNQPQHF. Drawing the rest from reference TRBV25-1 and TRBJ1-5, the complete variable domain is EADIYQTPRYLVIGTGKKITLECSQTMGHDKMYWYQQDPGMELHLIHYSYGVNSTEKGDLSSESTVSRIRTEHFPLTLESARPSHTSQYLCASSHPNQPQHFGDGTRLSIL.

V gene TRBV30 combines with J gene TRBJ1-5; D is undetermined. Deletions cut 3 bases from V and 1 base from J, with 10 bases between. Germline V gives CDR1 GTSNPN, CDR2 SVGIG (reference sequence). This CDR3 has 14 amino acids. CDR3 loop: CAWSEVWSNQPQHF. CDR3 in DNA: TGTGCCTGGAGCGAGGTGTGGAGCAATCAGCCCCAGCATTTT.

The chain combines TRBV6-6 with TRBJ1-5; D is undetermined. V dropped 2 bases and J dropped 0 bases, with 5 bases sitting between them. Germline values: CDR1 MNHNY, CDR2 SVGAGI (reference sequence). The CDR3 covers 14 residues. CDR3 sequence reads: CASSYLLSNQPQHF. For the CDR3, the DNA is TGTGCCAGCAGTTACCTCCTTAGCAATCAGCCCCAGCATTTT.

This clone was seen a single time. V and J are TRBV6-6 and TRBJ1-1, with D perhaps matching TRBD1 (6 bases). Germline lookup yields CDR1 MNHNY and CDR2 SVGAGI (reference sequence). The CDR3 totals 13 residues. Trimming shortened V by 5 bases and J by 1 base, and 8 bases separated the two germline ends. DNA of the CDR3: TGTGCCAGCAGTGGGGGACAGAACACTGAAGCTTTCTTT. This translates into CASSGGQNTEAFF.